This T cell receptor beta chain was observed in a study of glioma-infiltrating T cells. CDR1 is LGHDT and CDR2 is YNNKEL in the germline V gene (reference sequence). The CDR3 has 13 amino acids. V was shortened by 1 base and J by 0 bases, with 3 bases between the two germline ends. The study, taken as a whole, reports: CDR3 overlap between tissue and blood was very small. Gliomas, especially low-grade, showed above-expected tissue-blood divergence; non-neoplastic patients showed below.

TCR alpha and beta CDR3 regions were amplified from RNA using iRepertoire nested multiplex PCR. For one-step reverse transcription and amplification, about 85-400 ng of tissue mRNA or PBMC total RNA was used. MiXCR, run by TCRdb on the multiplex PCR reads, gives a single entry per CDR3 protein. The sample has around 100,000 distinct CDR3 sequences, about 30% seen once. The table lists this clonotype with many counts. Its specificity is not known. V and J are TRBV3-1 and TRBJ2-5; no firm D call. This receptor was taken from a human donor with low-grade glioma or glioblastoma, undergoing nonglioma brain surgery, or in good health (not recorded which). Input material: glioma tissue, nonneoplastic brain tissue, or PBMCs (not recorded which). The CDR3 loop is CASSQGYQETQYF. DNA for the CDR3: TGTGCCAGCAGCCAAGGCTACCAAGAGACCCAGTACTTC.